This entry concerns a single T cell receptor beta chain. This record comes from a study of shared clonotypes between healthy human individuals. Each subset's genomic DNA was shared equally among a number of immunoSEQ plates. Sequencing used immunoSEQ multiplex PCR; TCRdb keeps in-frame clones, though not all of them. The sample shows approximately 640,000 clones, roughly 70% of them seen only once. With V trimmed by 9 bases and J by 4 bases, 14 bases remained unmatched. The CDR3 is 16 residues long. Germline assignment: CDR1 SGHAT and CDR2 FQNNGV. The sequence derives from a woman aged 25 to 39 in good health. The chain carries TRBV11-2 and TRBJ1-5, with 8 bases matching TRBD1. What was sequenced was memory CD4+ T cells sorted from blood. This sample's subset: CD45RA-negative fraction. The DNA for the CDR3 is TGTGCCAGTGGGGACAGGTTGCGGGCCGGGAATCAGCCCCAGCATTTT. The encoded protein is CASGDRLRAGNQPQHF.